The source of this T cell receptor (beta chain) is a study of vaccination and CD4 T cells after COVID-19. With the Oncomine TCR Beta short-read assay, DNA from cultured CD4+ T cells was sequenced. TCRdb recomputed calls from the PCR reads with MiXCR, one row per CDR3 protein. The data hold around 1,600 distinct CDR3 sequences, with about three quarters observed a single time. This CDR3 spans 16 amino acids. Germline V gene sequence: CDR1 SEHNR, CDR2 FQNEAQ (reference sequence). V lost 5 bases, J lost 0 bases, and 7 bases stayed unmatched. For this clonotype: No antigen is known for it.

Treatment of the sample: approximately nine-day PBMC culture with coronavirus spike peptide pools or control peptides (ViraFEST assay). Sequenced here: CD4+ T cells from blood, cultured in vitro, sampled after SARS-CoV-2 vaccination. The receptor was derived from a human donor who had recovered from COVID-19. The rearrangement uses TRBV7-9 and TRBJ2-7, with TRBD2 matching over 10 bases. CDR3 protein: CASSPGERGGSYEQYF. The CDR3 nucleotides are TGTGCCAGCAGCCCCGGCGAGCGGGGGGGCTCCTACGAGCAGTACTTC. Complete variable domain (other parts from reference TRBV7-9 and TRBJ2-7): DTGVSQNPRHKITKRGQNVTFRCDPISEHNRLYWYRQTLGQGPEFLTYFQNEAQLEKSRLLSDRFSAERPKGSFSTLEIQRTEQGDSAMYLCASSPGERGGSYEQYFGPGTRLTVT.